Listed below are T cell receptor beta chains from one sample, sequenced in a study of T cell responses to AZD1222 COVID-19 vaccine. Libraries were prepared by immunoSEQ multiplex PCR; TCRdb keeps only in-frame clonotypes and omits some of them. The sample yields 55,000 to 70,000 clones, 88% seen once. The sample in question was peripheral blood, obtained on day 0 of AZD1222 vaccination. Receptors were obtained from an adult in good health. Each CDR3 is given with its conserved first and last residue. A D gene is named only where the DNA matches it firmly. Clone size is given for some rows only: seen once, a few or many times, or a class if the clone is expanded.

d_gene,abundance,v_gene,j_gene,CDR3aa,CDR3nt
TRBD1,once,TRBV7-9,TRBJ1-1,CASSPPGTGGTEAFF,TGTGCCAGCAGCCCCCCCGGGACAGGGGGCACTGAAGCTTTCTTT
-,-,TRBV19,TRBJ1-3,CASSIWEIAPGNTIYF,TGTGCCAGTAGTATCTGGGAAATCGCTCCTGGAAACACCATATATTTT
-,-,TRBV6-5,TRBJ1-3,CASSSAGSGNTIYF,TGTGCCAGCAGTTCAGCGGGTTCTGGAAACACCATATATTTT
-,-,TRBV29-1,TRBJ2-2,CSVERGANTGELFF,TGCAGCGTTGAAAGGGGTGCGAACACCGGGGAGCTGTTTTTT
TRBD1,-,TRBV7-9,TRBJ1-4,CASSPGQGPNEKLFF,TGTGCCAGCAGCCCTGGACAGGGTCCTAATGAAAAACTGTTTTTT
TRBD2,-,TRBV2,TRBJ2-1,CATKPGLAYNEQFF,TGTGCCACCAAACCGGGACTAGCCTACAATGAGCAGTTCTTC
-,-,TRBV5-1,TRBJ2-7,CASSTGPWYEQYF,TGCGCCAGCAGCACAGGGCCCTGGTACGAGCAGTACTTC
TRBD1,-,TRBV7-8,TRBJ1-1,CASTQGGPPLEAFF,TGTGCCAGCACCCAGGGGGGTCCGCCGCTTGAAGCTTTCTTT
-,-,TRBV3-1/TRBV3-2,TRBJ2-7,CASSPRGGSPYF,TGTGCCAGCAGCCCGAGGGGGGGTAGCCCGTACTTC
TRBD1,-,TRBV5-1,TRBJ2-1,CASSRTGAPGNEQFF,TGCGCCAGCAGCCGGACAGGGGCACCCGGCAATGAGCAGTTCTTC
-,-,TRBV3-1/TRBV3-2,TRBJ2-3,CASSQDQYAHPSTDTQYF,TGTGCCAGCAGCCAAGATCAGTATGCTCATCCTAGCACAGATACGCAGTATTTT
TRBD2,-,TRBV15,TRBJ2-7,CATSRDLTSATNYEQYF,TGTGCCACCAGCAGAGATTTGACTAGCGCGACGAATTACGAGCAGTACTTC
-,few,TRBV5-1,TRBJ2-3,CASSSHQTGTSTDTQYF,TGCGCCAGCAGCTCCCACCAGACAGGGACTAGCACAGATACGCAGTATTTT
TRBD2,-,TRBV4-2,TRBJ2-3,CASSQDNFGRSGRSDTQYF,TGTGCCAGCAGCCAAGATAACTTTGGGCGGAGCGGGAGGTCCGATACGCAGTATTTT
-,-,TRBV6-6,TRBJ1-5,CASSFDDRGRRHF,TGTGCCAGCAGTTTCGACGACCGGGGCAGGAGGCATTTT
-,few,TRBV3-1/TRBV3-2,TRBJ1-1,CASSQSDRNTEAFF,TGTGCCAGCAGCCAGAGCGACCGGAACACTGAAGCTTTCTTT
-,-,TRBV20-1,TRBJ1-3,CSAIAGNTIYF,TGCAGTGCTATCGCTGGAAACACCATATATTTT
-,-,TRBV6-5,TRBJ1-6,CASSSQAGNSPLHF,TGTGCCAGCAGTTCACAGGCTGGGAATTCACCCCTCCACTTT
TRBD2,-,TRBV4-1,TRBJ2-3,CASRRLAGGGTDTQYF,TGCGCCAGCAGGCGGTTAGCGGGAGGCGGCACAGATACGCAGTATTTT
-,once,TRBV20-1,TRBJ2-1,CSPASGHEQFF,TGCAGCCCTGCGTCGGGGCATGAGCAGTTCTTC
-,-,TRBV6-4,TRBJ2-2,CASSDSAANTGELFF,TGTGCCAGCAGTGACTCGGCAGCGAACACCGGGGAGCTGTTTTTT
TRBD2,-,TRBV9,TRBJ2-3,CASSVHPGGTDTQYF,TGTGCCAGCAGCGTACACCCGGGAGGAACAGATACGCAGTATTTT
-,-,TRBV3-1/TRBV3-2,TRBJ1-4,CASSQDRVSTNEKLFF,TGTGCCAGCAGCCAAGACCGGGTGTCAACTAATGAAAAACTGTTTTTT
-,-,TRBV6-6,TRBJ2-3,CASSQWGIGKSTDTQYF,TGTGCCAGCAGTCAATGGGGAATAGGGAAAAGCACAGATACGCAGTATTTT
-,-,TRBV6-2/TRBV6-3,TRBJ2-1,CASSYVASSYNEQFF,TGTGCCAGCAGTTACGTCGCTAGTTCCTACAATGAGCAGTTCTTC
TRBD1,-,TRBV6-1,TRBJ2-1,CASSDDRGANNEQFF,TGTGCCAGCAGTGACGACAGGGGTGCGAACAATGAGCAGTTCTTC
-,-,TRBV24-1,TRBJ2-3,CATSDLHSDGKVRGTDTQYF,TGTGCCACCAGTGATTTGCATAGCGACGGCAAAGTTCGAGGCACAGATACGCAGTATTTT
-,-,TRBV18,TRBJ1-2,CASSPSDGGFRGYTF,TGTGCCAGCTCACCATCGGACGGAGGATTTCGAGGCTACACCTTC
-,-,TRBV27,TRBJ1-1,CASTTLGVTNTEAFF,TGTGCCAGCACTACATTGGGTGTTACGAACACTGAAGCTTTCTTT
-,-,TRBV11-2,TRBJ2-3,CASSPNRGTTDTQYF,TGTGCCAGCAGCCCGAATCGGGGTACCACAGATACGCAGTATTTT
-,once,TRBV6-5,TRBJ1-5,CASSYQQGLQPQHF,TGTGCCAGCAGTTATCAACAGGGTTTACAGCCCCAGCATTTT
-,-,TRBV11-2,TRBJ1-1,CASSLLYSLYTEAFF,TGTGCCAGCAGTTTACTTTACAGCCTTTACACTGAAGCTTTCTTT
TRBD2,-,TRBV4-1,TRBJ2-3,CASSRALTSGSGTDTQYF,TGCGCCAGCAGCCGTGCCCTAACTAGCGGGAGTGGCACAGATACGCAGTATTTT